These 3 T cell receptor beta chains were all obtained from the same sample, sequenced in a study of blood T cell repertoires in COVID-19. Clones were sequenced by immunoSEQ multiplex PCR, and TCRdb holds only the in-frame ones, with some missing. The repertoire holds around 54,000 clones, 70% to 80% seen once, with about 5% in the top ten. Material: PBMCs or T cells enriched from blood (not recorded which). The receptors come from a woman aged 45-65 years with acute COVID-19.

The chain employs TRBV2 and TRBJ2-1, with D possibly being TRBD1 (6 bases). The V end lost 7 bases, the J end lost 2 bases, and 15 bases lay between the germline ends. The CDR3 loop spans 15 amino acids. Germline lookup yields CDR1 SNHLY and CDR2 FYNNEI. The DNA for the CDR3 is TGTGCCAGCACCCATCGGAGACAGGCCTACAATGAGCAGTTCTTC. The encoded protein is CASTHRRQAYNEQFF.

This sequence joins TRBV28 and TRBJ2-5; the D gene is possibly TRBD1 (7 bases). CDR1 MDHEN and CDR2 SYDVKM come from the germline V gene. This CDR3 is 14 amino acids long. The V end was cut by 10 bases, the J end by 4 bases, with 19 bases between. This chain's CDR3 is CATTRGRGRETQYF. The CDR3 region has the DNA TGTGCCACCACGCGGGGCAGGGGGAGAGAGACCCAGTACTTC.

This chain connects TRBV7-3 to TRBJ2-3, with 14 nucleotides matching TRBD2. CDR3 length: 16 amino acids. Germline V gives CDR1 SGHTA, CDR2 FQGTGA. After removal of 5 bases from V and 3 bases from J, the junction contained 4 bases not matched to a gene. CDR3 bases: TGTGCCAGCAGCCTCGGACTAGCGGGGGGTACAGATACGCAGTATTTT. This gives the protein CASSLGLAGGTDTQYF.